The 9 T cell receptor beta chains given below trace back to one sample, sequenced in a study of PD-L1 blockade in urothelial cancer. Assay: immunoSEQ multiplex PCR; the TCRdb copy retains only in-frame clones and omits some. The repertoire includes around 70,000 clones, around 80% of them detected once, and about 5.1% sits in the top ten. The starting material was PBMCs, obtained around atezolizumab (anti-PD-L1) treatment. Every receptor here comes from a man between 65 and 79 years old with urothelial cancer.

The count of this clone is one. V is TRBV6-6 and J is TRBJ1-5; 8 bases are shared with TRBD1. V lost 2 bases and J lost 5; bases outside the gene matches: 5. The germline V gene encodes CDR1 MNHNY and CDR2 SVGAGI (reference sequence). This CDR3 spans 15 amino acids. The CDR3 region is CASSYQTGDYQPQHF. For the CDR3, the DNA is TGTGCCAGCAGTTACCAGACAGGGGACTATCAGCCCCAGCATTTT.

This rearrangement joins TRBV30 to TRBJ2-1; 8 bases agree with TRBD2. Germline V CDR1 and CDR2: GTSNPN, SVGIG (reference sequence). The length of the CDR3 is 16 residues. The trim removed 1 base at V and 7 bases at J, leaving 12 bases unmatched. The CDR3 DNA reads TGTGCCTGGAGTGACGGGAGGGCCGTTTCTAGGAATGAGCAGTTCTTC. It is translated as CAWSDGRAVSRNEQFF.

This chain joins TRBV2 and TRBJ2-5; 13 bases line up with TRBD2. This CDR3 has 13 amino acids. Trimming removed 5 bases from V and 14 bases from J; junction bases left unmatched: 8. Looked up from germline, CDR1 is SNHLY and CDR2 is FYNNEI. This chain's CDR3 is CASSPGTSGIHYF. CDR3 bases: TGTGCCAGCAGTCCCGGGACTAGCGGGATTCACTACTTC.

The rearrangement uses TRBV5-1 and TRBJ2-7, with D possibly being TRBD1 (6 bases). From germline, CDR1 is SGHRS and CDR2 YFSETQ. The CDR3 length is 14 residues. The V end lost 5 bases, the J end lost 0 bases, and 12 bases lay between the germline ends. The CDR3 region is CASRRDIDSYEQYF. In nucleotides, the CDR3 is TGCGCCAGCAGAAGGGACATCGACTCCTACGAGCAGTACTTC.

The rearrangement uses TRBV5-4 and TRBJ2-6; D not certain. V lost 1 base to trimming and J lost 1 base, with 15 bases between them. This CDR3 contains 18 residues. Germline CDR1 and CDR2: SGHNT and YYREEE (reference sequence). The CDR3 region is CASSLFHASQSGANVLTF. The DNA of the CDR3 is TGTGCCAGCAGCTTGTTCCATGCTAGTCAATCTGGGGCCAACGTCCTGACTTTC.

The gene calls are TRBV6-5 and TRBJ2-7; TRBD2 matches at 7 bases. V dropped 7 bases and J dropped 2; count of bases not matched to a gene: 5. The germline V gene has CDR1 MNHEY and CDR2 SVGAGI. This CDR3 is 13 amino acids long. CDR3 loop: CASKPSGPYEQYF. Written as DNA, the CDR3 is TGTGCCAGCAAGCCTAGCGGACCCTACGAGCAGTACTTC.

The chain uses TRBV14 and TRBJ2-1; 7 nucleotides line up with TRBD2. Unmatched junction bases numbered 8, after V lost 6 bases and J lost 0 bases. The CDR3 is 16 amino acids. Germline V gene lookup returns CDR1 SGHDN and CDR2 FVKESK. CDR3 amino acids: CASRMGLPNSYNEQFF. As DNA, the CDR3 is TGTGCCAGCAGGATGGGACTACCGAACTCCTACAATGAGCAGTTCTTC.

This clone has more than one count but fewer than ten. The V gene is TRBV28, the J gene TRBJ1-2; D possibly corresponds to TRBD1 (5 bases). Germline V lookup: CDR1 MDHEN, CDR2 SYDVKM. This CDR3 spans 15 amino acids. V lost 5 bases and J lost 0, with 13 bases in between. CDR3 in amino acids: CASSPRQTANYGYTF. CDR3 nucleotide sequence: TGTGCCAGCAGTCCCCGACAGACCGCTAACTATGGCTACACCTTC.

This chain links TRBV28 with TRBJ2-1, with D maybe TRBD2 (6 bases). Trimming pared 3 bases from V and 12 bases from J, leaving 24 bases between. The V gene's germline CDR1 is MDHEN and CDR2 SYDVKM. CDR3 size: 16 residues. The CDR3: CASSFRGSGSRLVQFF. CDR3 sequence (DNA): TGTGCCAGCAGTTTTCGGGGGAGCGGATCGCGATTGGTGCAGTTCTTC.